The 3 T cell receptor beta chains reported below all come from one sample, sequenced in a study of T cell responses to AZD1222 COVID-19 vaccine (dated by TCRdb to the early 2020s). The library was prepared using the immunoSEQ multiplex PCR assay. Not all clones reach the TCRdb copy of this immuneACCESS table, which keeps in-frame sequences only. Checked studies attribute under half of the gap to unresolved V genes and leave the rest unexplained. Counted in this sample were over 150,000 clones; approximately 90% of them appeared once. Of the sample, less than 1.6% is held by the ten largest clones. Per the publication, the time point label means: baseline before first vaccination. The sequencing here drew on peripheral blood, taken on day 0 of AZD1222 vaccination. The receptors originated from an adult in good health.

The gene calls are TRBV30 and TRBJ1-1; tentatively, D is TRBD1 (5 bases). Germline V CDR1 and CDR2: GTSNPN, SVGIG (reference sequence). The CDR3 covers 14 residues. The V and J ends lost 3 bases and 7 bases respectively, with 18 bases between them. Here the CDR3 DNA reads TGTGCCTGGAGAACCCTCAGGGAAGCGAGTGAAGCTTTCTTT. Translation: CAWRTLREASEAFF.

This chain connects TRBV19 to TRBJ1-2, with D tentatively TRBD1 (6 bases). Germline V gene sequence: CDR1 LNHDA, CDR2 SQIVND (reference sequence). Trimming removed 3 bases at V and 6 bases at J, with 8 bases between. This CDR3 region has 12 residues. The CDR3 reads CASSIRDNGYTF. DNA of the CDR3: TGTGCCAGTAGTATTCGGGACAATGGCTACACCTTC.

V gene TRBV2 combines with J gene TRBJ1-5, with D maybe TRBD1 (6 bases). V was cut by 6 bases and J by 4 bases, with 13 bases left in between. Germline CDR1 SNHLY, CDR2 FYNNEI. The CDR3 extends over 14 amino acids. The CDR3 loop is CASSPDRSNQPQHF. The CDR3 nucleotides read TGTGCCAGCAGCCCTGACAGGTCAAATCAGCCCCAGCATTTT.